A single sample gave rise to the 2 T cell receptor beta chains below, sequenced in a study of blood T cell repertoires in COVID-19. The repertoire was sequenced with immunoSEQ multiplex PCR; TCRdb's copy has only in-frame clones and lacks some. The sample lists more than 85,000 clones; 88% were seen once. The material sequenced was peripheral blood. These receptors were obtained from a woman aged 45-65 years with acute or convalescent COVID-19.

The chain has TRBV11-2 and TRBJ2-7; perhaps TRBD2 as D (5 bases). From germline, CDR1 is SGHAT and CDR2 FQNNGV. This CDR3 has 13 residues. V was cut by 8 bases and J by 2 bases, with 13 bases left in between. DNA for the CDR3: TGTGCCAGCGCAAGAGGAGGCCCCTACGAGCAGTACTTC. Protein: CASARGGPYEQYF.

The J gene is TRBJ2-7, the V gene TRBV11-2, with a weak D call TRBD1 (5 bases). The germline V and J ends were trimmed by 3 bases and 0 bases, with 12 bases remaining between them. The germline gives CDR1 SGHAT, CDR2 FQNNGV. The length of the CDR3 is 15 residues. For the CDR3, the DNA is TGTGCCAGCAGCTTGGGGCGTAGAAGCTCCTACGAGCAGTACTTC. Translation gives CASSLGRRSSYEQYF.